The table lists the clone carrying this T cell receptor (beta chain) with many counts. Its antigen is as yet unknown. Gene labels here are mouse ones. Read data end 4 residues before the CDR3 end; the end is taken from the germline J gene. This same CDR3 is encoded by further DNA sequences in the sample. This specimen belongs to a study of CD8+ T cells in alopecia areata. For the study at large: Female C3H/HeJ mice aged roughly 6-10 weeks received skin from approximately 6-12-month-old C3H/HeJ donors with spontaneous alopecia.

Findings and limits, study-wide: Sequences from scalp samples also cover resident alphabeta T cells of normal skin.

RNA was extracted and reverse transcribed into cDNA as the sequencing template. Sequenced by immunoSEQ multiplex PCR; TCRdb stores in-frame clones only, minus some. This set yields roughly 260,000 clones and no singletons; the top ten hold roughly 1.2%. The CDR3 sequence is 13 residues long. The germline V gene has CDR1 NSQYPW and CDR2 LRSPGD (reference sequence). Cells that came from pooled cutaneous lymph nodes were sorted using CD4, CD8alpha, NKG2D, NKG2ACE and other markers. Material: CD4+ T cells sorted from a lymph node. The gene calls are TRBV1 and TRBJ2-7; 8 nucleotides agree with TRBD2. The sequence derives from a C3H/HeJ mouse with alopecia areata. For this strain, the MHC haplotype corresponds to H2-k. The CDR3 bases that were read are TGCACCTGCAGTGCAGGGACTGGGTAT. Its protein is CTCSAGTGY. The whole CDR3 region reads CTCSAGTGYEQYF. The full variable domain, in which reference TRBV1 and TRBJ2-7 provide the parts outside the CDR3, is VTLLEQNPRWRLVPRGQAVNLRCILKNSQYPWMSWYQQDLQKQLQWLFTLRSPGDKEVKSLPGADYLATRVTDTELRLQVANMSQGRTLYCTCSAGTGYEQYFGPGTRLTVL.